Presented here are 17 T cell receptor beta chains from one specimen sequenced in a study of PD-L1 blockade in urothelial cancer (dated by TCRdb to 2015 to 2018). Library construction relied on the immunoSEQ multiplex PCR assay. In its TCRdb copy, this immuneACCESS table keeps in-frame sequences only and misses some clones. Where compared with another copy, unresolved V genes explain less than half of these, and the others have no known cause. The sample data list about 84,000 clones, and approximately 90% of these were observed just once. Clones ranked in the top ten supply over 9% of the sample. The material was PBMCs, obtained around atezolizumab (anti-PD-L1) treatment. These receptors were collected from a man between 60 and 75 years old with urothelial cancer.

The rearrangement joins TRBV7-2 to TRBJ2-7; TRBD1 matches at 10 bases. Germline assignment: CDR1 SGHTA and CDR2 FQGNSA. The CDR3 has 17 residues. The V gene end was trimmed by 0 bases and the J gene end by 2 bases; junction bases not matched to a gene: 7. The CDR3 reads CASSLAGGQGVPYEQYF. CDR3 DNA sequence: TGTGCCAGCAGCTTAGCGGGAGGACAGGGGGTGCCCTACGAGCAGTACTTC. Full variable domain (outside the CDR3, taken from reference TRBV7-2 and TRBJ2-7): GAGVSQSPSNKVTEKGKDVELRCDPISGHTALYWYRQSLGQGLEFLIYFQGNSAPDKSGLPSDRFSAERTGGSVSTLTIQRTQQEDSAVYLCASSLAGGQGVPYEQYFGPGTRLTVT.

This clone was observed once. The rearrangement links TRBV6-4 to TRBJ2-7; TRBD1 might be the D (6 bases). CDR3 size: 16 residues. The V end was cut by 8 bases, the J end by 7 bases, with 27 bases between. The germline gives CDR1 MRHNA, CDR2 SNTAGT. CDR3 sequence: CASENLPRDTLWEQYF. DNA for the CDR3: TGTGCCAGCGAGAACCTGCCCCGGGACACCTTATGGGAGCAGTACTTC.

The chain employs TRBV10-2 and TRBJ2-3; the match to TRBD1 covers 12 bases. The CDR3 is 16 amino acids. Germline V CDR1 and CDR2: WSHSY, SAAADI. V lost 6 bases, J lost 2 bases, and 6 bases stayed unmatched. This CDR3 reads CASRGRDRGHTDTQYF. The CDR3 nucleotides read TGCGCCAGCAGGGGCCGGGACAGGGGGCACACAGATACGCAGTATTTT.

The gene calls are TRBV6-5 and TRBJ2-2, with 7 positions matching TRBD2. The CDR3 is 13 amino acids. Trimming at V came to 2 bases and at J to 7 bases, leaving 1 base not matched to a gene. CDR1 and CDR2 from the germline V gene are MNHEY and SVGAGI. The CDR3, as DNA: TGTGCCAGCAGTTACGCGGGGGTCGGGGAGCTGTTTTTT. Translating it yields CASSYAGVGELFF.

The J gene is TRBJ1-1, the V gene TRBV15; D remains ambiguous. This CDR3 contains 14 residues. Germline-derived CDR1 and CDR2 are LNHNV and YYDKDF (reference sequence). Trimming removed 0 bases at V and 0 bases at J, with 5 bases between. CDR3 nucleotides: TGTGCCACCAGCAGAGATCTCGTGAACACTGAAGCTTTCTTT. Its protein is CATSRDLVNTEAFF.

This clone was recorded only once. The chain combines TRBV21-1 with TRBJ1-1; TRBD1, the D gene given by the table, was not confirmed from the DNA. TRBV21-1 is a pseudogene locus. The CDR3 runs to 15 residues. The CDR3 reads CASSKEEGALTEAFF. The CDR3 DNA reads TGTGCCAGCAGCAAAGAAGAGGGGGCACTGACTGAAGCTTTCTTT.

The chain joins TRBV28 to TRBJ1-2; the match to TRBD1 covers 10 bases. There are 14 residues in the CDR3. Trimming removed 4 bases from V and 7 bases from J; junction bases left unmatched: 6. Germline values: CDR1 MDHEN, CDR2 SYDVKM. The DNA for the CDR3 is TGTGCCAGCAGTTCCGGGACAGGGGTGGTTGGCTACACCTTC. Translated, it gives CASSSGTGVVGYTF.

The chain employs TRBV7-8 and TRBJ2-5, with TRBD2 identical over 13 bases. The CDR3 is 15 amino acids. CDR1 SGHVS and CDR2 FQNEAQ come from the germline V gene. Trimming at V came to 3 bases and at J to 7 bases, leaving 5 bases not matched to a gene. The CDR3 bases are TGTGCCAGCAGCTTGGGGACTAGCGGGATTGGGACCCAGTACTTC. Amino acid sequence: CASSLGTSGIGTQYF.

The table lists this clone with a count of one. The chain has TRBV29-1 and TRBJ2-1; no firm D call. Trimming stripped 3 bases from V and 1 base from J, with 7 bases between. The V gene's germline CDR1 is SQVTM and CDR2 ANQGSEA. The CDR3 sequence is 13 residues long. CDR3 DNA sequence: TGCAGCGTTGATTCACTTTCCTACAATGAGCAGTTCTTC. Translated: CSVDSLSYNEQFF.

The genes are TRBV5-1 and TRBJ2-3, with TRBD1 matching 7 bases. The CDR3 extends over 15 amino acids. Germline lookup yields CDR1 SGHRS and CDR2 YFSETQ. Trimming cost V 7 bases and J 2 bases; bases outside gene matches: 10. The chain's CDR3 is CASYKDRPYTDTQYF. The CDR3 DNA reads as TGCGCCAGCTACAAGGACAGGCCCTACACAGATACGCAGTATTTT. Full variable domain (rest looked up from reference TRBV5-1 and TRBJ2-3): KAGVTQTPRYLIKTRGQQVTLSCSPISGHRSVSWYQQTPGQGLQFLFEYFSETQRNKGNFPGRFSGRQFSNSRSEMNVSTLELGDSALYLCASYKDRPYTDTQYFGPGTRLTVL.

The V gene is TRBV5-5, the J gene TRBJ2-7, with D perhaps TRBD2 (6 bases). CDR3 length equals 13 residues. V gave up 5 bases and J gave up 7 bases, with 16 bases separating them. The germline V gene encodes CDR1 SGHKS and CDR2 YYEKEE (reference sequence). The CDR3 reads CASRSSGVYEQYF. The CDR3 DNA sequence: TGTGCCAGCAGAAGTTCGGGGGTGTATGAGCAGTACTTC.

This clone has only one observation. The chain carries TRBV2 and TRBJ2-5; 11 positions agree with TRBD2. The CDR3 runs to 16 residues. Per germline, CDR1 SNHLY and CDR2 FYNNEI. V gave up 8 bases and J gave up 4 bases; unmatched junction bases: 12. This CDR3 is CASGLSGGARGETQYF. Here the CDR3 DNA reads TGTGCCAGCGGTCTTAGCGGGGGGGCCCGGGGAGAGACCCAGTACTTC.

The chain carries TRBV6-5 and TRBJ2-1; 12 positions match TRBD2. After removal of 5 bases from V and 7 bases from J, the junction contained 3 bases not matched to a gene. Germline assignment: CDR1 MNHEY and CDR2 SVGAGI. There are 14 residues in the CDR3. The CDR3 protein is CASSATSGRNEQFF. CDR3 sequence (DNA): TGTGCCAGCAGTGCTACTAGCGGGAGGAATGAGCAGTTCTTC.

This chain connects TRBV7-2 to TRBJ1-2; TRBD1 matches 10 bases. This CDR3 comprises 14 residues. The germline CDR1 and CDR2 sequences are SGHTA and FQGNSA. J lost 9 bases, V lost 5 bases, and 9 bases had no gene match. This chain's CDR3 is CASSTRQGAKSYTF. The DNA for the CDR3 is TGTGCCAGCAGCACCCGACAGGGGGCGAAAAGCTACACCTTC.

This chain joins TRBV4-2 and TRBJ2-3; 11 bases are a match to TRBD2. Germline assignment: CDR1 LGHNA and CDR2 YNFKEQ. J gave up 5 bases and V 0 bases, and 10 bases lay outside the gene matches. The CDR3 is 18 residues long. The CDR3 bases are TGTGCCAGCAGCCAAGATGTTTCTAGCGGGGGGTATGGAGATACGCAGTATTTT. It yields the protein CASSQDVSSGGYGDTQYF.

This sequence joins TRBV9 and TRBJ2-1, with 9 bases matching TRBD2. The CDR3 is 15 amino acids. The V segment lost 0 bases and the J segment 3 bases; nucleotides outside the gene matches: 1. The germline CDR1 and CDR2 sequences are SGDLS and YYNGEE. The CDR3 region has the DNA TGTGCCAGCAGCGTAGCTAGCGGGGTCTACAATGAGCAGTTCTTC. Translating it yields CASSVASGVYNEQFF.

The chain carries TRBV21-1 and TRBJ1-2; the table's TRBD1 call for D was not verified on the DNA. TRBV21-1 is listed as a pseudogene. This CDR3 spans 14 amino acids. This CDR3 is CASSKGDIKYGYTF. The CDR3 nucleotides read TGTGCCAGCAGCAAAGGGGACATCAAATATGGCTACACCTTC.